The present T cell receptor beta chain was sequenced within a study of persistence of HIV-infected CD4 T cells. Study-wide findings and caveats: Proviral oligoclonality tracked with TCR oligoclonality within the same sorted cells.

CDR1 and CDR2 from the germline V gene are SGHVS and FQNEAQ. The CDR3 sequence is 16 residues long. V lost 5 bases and J 7 bases, leaving 24 bases between the germline ends. Regarding this clone: Its target is unknown.

An overlapping HIV-1 Gag peptide pool stimulated these cells at 0.95 to 1 ug/peptide/mL. Responding CD4+ T cells were sorted by upregulation of both CD40 ligand and CD69. Suppressive ART was started during chronic HIV-1 infection in these adults. Donors had CD4+ T cell counts above 400 cells/uL and were CMV-seropositive. The immunoSEQ assay was version 4, run in survey mode. Genomic DNA was diluted to 10 ng/uL, up to 1 ug per sample. Only in-frame clones appear in the TCRdb table, and some are missing; sequencing was by immunoSEQ multiplex PCR. The sample carries about 30,000 clones, 65% to 75% recorded once.

The specimen comprised CD4+ T cells sorted from PBMCs after 18-hour stimulation, sampled from a patient who received antiretroviral therapy. The origin of this receptor is an adult man with HIV who was CMV-seropositive. The rearrangement joins TRBV7-8 to TRBJ2-7, with a possible D match to TRBD1 (6 bases). CDR3 sequence: CASSRLAGARPDEQYF. CDR3 nucleotides: TGTGCCAGCAGCCGCTTAGCAGGGGCCCGACCCGATGAGCAGTACTTC.